The 6 T cell receptor beta chains presented below share a single source sample, sequenced in a study of identical twins. TCRdb ran MiXCR on the 5' RACE reads and lists one entry per CDR3 protein. Of approximately 630,000 distinct CDR3 sequences listed, less than 9% are singletons. The same specimen was also included in a second study, on yellow fever vaccine responses in identical twins.

Sequenced input: PBMCs. These receptors came from a woman aged 18-29 years in good health.

The chain employs TRBV10-3 and TRBJ2-5; weak D call: TRBD2 (6 bases). The V end lost 7 bases, the J end lost 2 bases, and 17 bases lay between the germline ends. The CDR3 covers 15 residues. The germline V gene has CDR1 ENHRY and CDR2 SYGVKD. CDR3 region: CAIKSFSGLQETQYF. In nucleotides, the CDR3 is TGTGCCATCAAAAGTTTTAGCGGCCTACAAGAGACCCAGTACTTC.

This clonotype showed up many times. CDR3: CASSLAGTTYGYTF. The CDR3 DNA is TGTGCCAGCAGTTTAGCCGGGACCACCTATGGCTACACCTTC. The genes are TRBV12-3 or TRBV12-4 and TRBJ1-2; a possible D gene is TRBD1 (5 bases). CDR3 length equals 14 residues. Deletions cut 0 bases from V and 4 bases from J, with 9 bases between.

This clonotype was seen many times. The V call is TRBV5-1, the J call TRBJ2-3, with D perhaps matching TRBD1 (7 bases). Trimming stripped 4 bases from V and 2 bases from J, with 11 bases between. Germline V CDR1 and CDR2: SGHRS, YFSETQ. The CDR3 is 14 amino acids. CDR3 in amino acids: CASSGGGLTDTQYF. As DNA, the CDR3 is TGCGCCAGCAGCGGAGGGGGCCTCACAGATACGCAGTATTTT.

As for this clonotype: Compared with germline, one end of the junction differs, possibly owing to a read error. This chain joins TRBV4-2 and TRBJ1-1; TRBD1 is a possible D gene (5 bases). The CDR3 extends over 13 amino acids. Germline CDR1 is LGHNA and CDR2 is YNFKEQ. The DNA for the CDR3 is TGTGCCAGGAGCCCTGGGGGGTACACTGAAGCTTTCTTT. Residues: CARSPGGYTEAFF.

This clonotype was detected only a few times. This chain's CDR3 is CASSYSGSFGETQYF. In DNA, the CDR3 is TGTGCCAGCAGTTACTCTGGGAGTTTCGGCGAGACCCAGTACTTC. This chain joins TRBV6-5 and TRBJ2-5, with D tentatively TRBD2 (5 bases). In germline, CDR1 is MNHEY, CDR2 SVGAGI. CDR3 size: 15 residues. Trimming removed 0 bases from V and 5 bases from J, with 13 bases in between.

A few counts support this clonotype. The rearrangement uses TRBV7-2 and TRBJ1-1; tentatively, D is TRBD1 (6 bases). The V gene's germline CDR1 is SGHTA and CDR2 FQGNSA. The CDR3 contains 15 residues. The ends were cut back, 6 bases at V and 5 bases at J, with 19 bases in the middle. CDR3 nucleotide sequence: TGTGCCAGCAGAAAACCGTTTGGAGGGGGAACTGAAGCTTTCTTT. It specifies CASRKPFGGGTEAFF.